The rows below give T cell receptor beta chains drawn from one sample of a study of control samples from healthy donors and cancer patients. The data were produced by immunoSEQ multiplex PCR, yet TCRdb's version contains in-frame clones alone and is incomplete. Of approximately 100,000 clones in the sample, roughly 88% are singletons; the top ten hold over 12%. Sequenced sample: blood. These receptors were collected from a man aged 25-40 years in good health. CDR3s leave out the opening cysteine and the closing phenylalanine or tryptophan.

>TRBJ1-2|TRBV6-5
ASSYSREGYGYT
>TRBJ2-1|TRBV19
ASSIDLRDGYNEQF
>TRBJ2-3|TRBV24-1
ATSDSGWTDTQY
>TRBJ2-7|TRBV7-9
ASSTTTDLSVISSYEQY
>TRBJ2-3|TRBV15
ATSRPSTDTQY
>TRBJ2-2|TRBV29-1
SVGASGTTNTGELF
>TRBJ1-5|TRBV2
ARSGTGGIQPQH
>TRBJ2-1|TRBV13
ASSPGLRSYNEQF
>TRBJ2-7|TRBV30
AYAWGLYEQY
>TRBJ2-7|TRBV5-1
ASSVAGGNYEQY
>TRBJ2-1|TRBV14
ASSQDKRLAGSYNEQF
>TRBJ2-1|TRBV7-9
ASSLVVSSGKNNEQF
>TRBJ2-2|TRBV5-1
ASNPLGTGELF
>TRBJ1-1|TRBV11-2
ASSLDGRPTEAF
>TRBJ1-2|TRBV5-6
ASSWEGQTFHGYT
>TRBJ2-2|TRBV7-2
ASRELAVKNTGELF
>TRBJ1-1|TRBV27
ASNAGTEAF
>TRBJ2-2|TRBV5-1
ASSYDTNTGELF
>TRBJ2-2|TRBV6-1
ASSVFTGTNTGELF
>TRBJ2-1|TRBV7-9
ASSLGLAGAYYNEQF
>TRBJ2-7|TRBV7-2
ASSLEGYSYEQY
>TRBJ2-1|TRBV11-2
ASSFGRESYNEQF